Below, 3 T cell receptor beta chains from the same sample are listed, as sequenced in a study of CD4+ T cells in melanoma. Profiling relied on immunoSEQ multiplex PCR, and the TCRdb table lists in-frame clones only, not all of them. This sample yields some 12,000 clones, of which roughly 69% are seen a single time; 9.5% belongs to the top ten. The specimen was cells from a culture (not recorded whether cultured in vitro). The source is a human donor with melanoma.

This rearrangement joins TRBV5-1 to TRBJ2-7, with 7 bases aligning to TRBD1. This CDR3 region has 16 residues. Germline CDR1 and CDR2: SGHRS and YFSETQ. J was trimmed by 3 bases and V by 2 bases; bases with no gene match: 11. For the CDR3, the DNA is TGCGCCAGCAGCTTCTTGGGACAGATCCTATTCTACGAGCAGTACTTC. Residues: CASSFLGQILFYEQYF.

This rearrangement joins TRBV18 to TRBJ2-2, with D uncertain. The CDR3 totals 15 residues. Germline values: CDR1 KGHSH, CDR2 LQKENI. Trimming cost V 3 bases and J 1 base, with 9 bases left between them. In DNA, the CDR3 is TGTGCCAGCTCACCCTATCCATTGAACACCGGGGAGCTGTTTTTT. The encoded protein is CASSPYPLNTGELFF.

This clone was seen more than once but under ten times. This chain links TRBV7-3 with TRBJ1-6, with D possibly being TRBD1 (6 bases). CDR3 size: 16 residues. Germline CDR1 and CDR2: SGHTA and FQGTGA. V lost 2 bases, J lost 6 bases, and 14 bases lay in between. CDR3 coding DNA: TGTGCCAGCAGCTTATCCGCGGGGGCAGGTAATTCACCCCTCCACTTT. Residues: CASSLSAGAGNSPLHF.